Each of the 25 T cell receptor beta chains below was sequenced from the same sample in a study of blood T cell repertoires in COVID-19. Clones were read by immunoSEQ multiplex PCR, and TCRdb kept only the in-frame ones, dropping some. This table has about 99,000 clones, 65% to 85% appearing once. Sequenced sample: peripheral blood. These receptors all stem from a man aged 65 to 85 with active or convalescent COVID-19.

This chain links TRBV2 with TRBJ1-4; D gene unclear. The CDR3 loop spans 14 amino acids. Germline CDR1 is SNHLY and CDR2 is FYNNEI. V was pared by 7 bases and J by 7 bases, with 16 bases between. Here the CDR3 reads CASTRVGVGEKLFF. The CDR3 region has the DNA TGTGCCAGCACCCGGGTCGGGGTTGGTGAAAAACTGTTTTTT.

V and J are TRBV2 and TRBJ2-7; D may be TRBD2 (7 bases). This CDR3 is built from 15 residues. The germline V gene has CDR1 SNHLY and CDR2 FYNNEI. Deletions cut 6 bases from V and 0 bases from J, with 15 bases between. CDR3 bases: TGTGCCAGCAGCCAGGAGGGGGGGAGCTCCTACGAGCAGTACTTC. Translated, it gives CASSQEGGSSYEQYF. Variable domain in full (rest from reference TRBV2 and TRBJ2-7): EPEVTQTPSHQVTQMGQEVILRCVPISNHLYFYWYRQILGQKVEFLVSFYNNEISEKSEIFDDQFSVERPDGSNFTLKIRSTKLEDSAMYFCASSQEGGSSYEQYFGPGTRLTVT.

The rearrangement links TRBV5-6 to TRBJ1-2; 8 positions agree with TRBD1. The CDR3 consists of 16 residues. V shed 0 bases and J 1 base; nucleotides not matched to a gene: 5. From germline, CDR1 is SGHDT and CDR2 YYEEEE. The CDR3 sequence is CASSLGTGGFNYGYTF. DNA of the CDR3: TGTGCCAGCAGCTTGGGTACAGGGGGGTTTAACTATGGCTACACCTTC.

This clone is a singleton in its sample. This chain joins TRBV5-1 and TRBJ2-5; no definite D call. This CDR3 has 14 amino acids. Germline CDR1 is SGHRS and CDR2 is YFSETQ. Trimming left V 0 bases short and J 1 base short, with 7 bases between. The CDR3 reads CASSLGALQETQYF. The CDR3 DNA sequence: TGCGCCAGCAGCTTGGGGGCACTCCAAGAGACCCAGTACTTC.

Concerning this clone: At one end the junction does not follow the germline gene, possibly because of a read error. This sequence joins TRBV7-7 and TRBJ2-3, with 8 bases fitting TRBD1. From germline, CDR1 is SSHAT and CDR2 FNYEAQ (reference sequence). The CDR3 covers 15 residues. The CDR3 protein is CASSATGGSTDTQYF. The DNA of the CDR3 is TGTGCTAGCAGCGCCACAGGGGGAAGTACAGATACGCAGTATTTT.

This clone occurred a few times. The V and J genes are TRBV3-1 (or the pseudogene TRBV3-2) and TRBJ2-7; 10 bases are shared with TRBD1. Per germline, CDR1 LGHDT and CDR2 YNNKEL (reference sequence). The CDR3 runs 16 residues. Trimming removed 4 bases from V and 5 bases from J; junction bases left unmatched: 11. The CDR3: CASSPTDRGVHHEQYF. CDR3 nucleotide sequence: TGTGCCAGCAGCCCGACGGACAGGGGGGTTCACCACGAGCAGTACTTC.

The genes are TRBV5-1 and TRBJ2-3; D is uncertain. V lost 2 bases to trimming and J lost 0 bases, with 4 bases between them. The CDR3 spans 13 residues. Germline CDR1 and CDR2: SGHRS and YFSETQ. The CDR3 spells CASSFSSTDTQYF. The CDR3 DNA is TGCGCCAGCAGCTTCTCTAGCACAGATACGCAGTATTTT.

This clone has a handful of counts. This chain links TRBV11-2 with TRBJ2-7, with TRBD1 identical over 7 bases. This CDR3 has 15 amino acids. Germline V CDR1 and CDR2: SGHAT, FQNNGV. Trimming took 5 bases from V and 3 from J; bases not matched to a gene: 10. The CDR3: CASSQGQTRIYEQYF. Written as DNA, the CDR3 is TGTGCCAGCAGCCAGGGACAGACGAGAATCTACGAGCAGTACTTC. Looking up the rest from reference TRBV11-2 and TRBJ2-7 gives the full variable domain: EAGVAQSPRYKIIEKRQSVAFWCNPISGHATLYWYQQILGQGPKLLIQFQNNGVVDDSQLPKDRFSAERLKGVDSTLKIQPAKLEDSAVYLCASSQGQTRIYEQYFGPGTRLTVT.

The chain joins TRBV19 to TRBJ2-1; possibly TRBD1 for D (5 bases). This CDR3 is 15 amino acids long. V was pared by 4 bases and J by 6 bases, with 16 bases between. Per the germline V gene, CDR1 is LNHDA and CDR2 is SQIVND (reference sequence). CDR3 sequence (DNA): TGTGCCAGTAGTACATCAAAGTTGGGGCCCAATGAGCAGTTCTTC. It is translated as CASSTSKLGPNEQFF.

The J gene is TRBJ2-5, the V gene TRBV5-4; 7 positions match TRBD2. CDR3 length equals 15 residues. Germline V gene lookup returns CDR1 SGHNT and CDR2 YYREEE (reference sequence). The J segment lost 5 bases and the V segment lost 2 bases, leaving 9 bases of the junction unmatched. The CDR3, as DNA: TGTGCCAGCAGCTTATCACTAGCCGGGAGGGAGACCCAGTACTTC. Translation: CASSLSLAGRETQYF.

The genes are TRBV5-1 and TRBJ2-3, with D unclear. V was shortened by 0 bases and J by 5 bases, with 13 bases between the two germline ends. In germline, CDR1 is SGHRS, CDR2 YFSETQ. This CDR3 is built from 15 residues. The CDR3 loop is CASSLAEVAVDTQYF. The DNA of the CDR3 is TGCGCCAGCAGCTTGGCCGAAGTAGCAGTAGATACGCAGTATTTT.

In regard to this clone: One end of the junction varies from germline; a read error may be responsible. The chain uses TRBV12-3 or TRBV12-4 and TRBJ1-1; D not certain. CDR3 size: 13 residues. The CDR3 here is CTSSWASNTEAFF. As DNA, the CDR3 is TGTACCAGCAGCTGGGCCTCGAACACTGAAGCTTTCTTT.

This clone was recorded only once. The V call is TRBV10-1, the J call TRBJ2-6, with D maybe TRBD2 (5 bases). Trimming left V 11 bases short and J 0 bases short, with 29 bases between. The CDR3 spans 20 residues. Germline V gene data show CDR1 as WNHNN and CDR2 as SYGVQD (reference sequence). The CDR3 coding sequence is TGCGCCGGATCAGCCCCCCAGCAGCGAATGCGGGTCTCTGGGGCCAACGTCCTGACTTTC. It codes for CAGSAPQQRMRVSGANVLTF.

The J gene is TRBJ2-5, the V gene TRBV29-1, with D uncertain. Trimming cost V 3 bases and J 2 bases, with 7 bases left between them. This CDR3 is 12 amino acids long. CDR1 SQVTM and CDR2 ANQGSEA come from the germline V gene. The CDR3 nucleotides read TGCAGCGTTGATCTCCAGCAAGAGACCCAGTACTTC. Translating gives CSVDLQQETQYF.

This clone was found a few times. V usage is TRBV6-5 and J usage is TRBJ1-1, with 8 bases that match TRBD1. CDR3 length: 16 amino acids. J was trimmed by 7 bases and V by 2 bases; bases with no gene match: 12. Looked up from germline, CDR1 is MNHEY and CDR2 is SVGAGI. The CDR3 here is CASSYPRTGTSLEAFF. Here the CDR3 DNA reads TGTGCCAGCAGTTACCCCCGGACAGGGACCTCCCTTGAAGCTTTCTTT.

This clone has more than one count but fewer than ten. In DNA, the CDR3 is TGTGCCAGCAGCGCCCCCCGGGGGTGGAATACGCAGTATTTT. It yields the protein CASSAPRGWNTQYF. J is TRBJ2-3 and V is TRBV9; D is possibly TRBD2 (6 bases). Germline CDR1 and CDR2: SGDLS and YYNGEE. Trimming stripped 3 bases from V and 7 bases from J, with 15 bases between. This CDR3 region has 14 residues.

The chain recombines TRBV3-1 (or the pseudogene TRBV3-2) with TRBJ1-2, with no clear D. CDR1 and CDR2 (germline): LGHDT, YNNKEL (reference sequence). V was clipped by 1 base and J by 3 bases, with 9 bases between them. The CDR3 is 14 amino acids. Here the CDR3 reads CASSQANRDYGYTF. The DNA of the CDR3 is TGTGCCAGCAGCCAAGCAAATCGGGACTATGGCTACACCTTC.

This chain uses TRBV7-2 with TRBJ1-1; unclear D gene. V dropped 2 bases and J dropped 1 base, with 5 bases sitting between them. Germline V gene data show CDR1 as SGHTA and CDR2 as FQGNSA. This CDR3 region has 13 residues. CDR3 nucleotide sequence: TGTGCCAGCAGCTTACCAGGGAACACTGAAGCTTTCTTT. Its translation: CASSLPGNTEAFF.

This chain joins TRBV24-1 and TRBJ1-1, with a tentative D call TRBD1 (5 bases). Germline CDR1 reads KGHDR; CDR2 reads SFDVKD. Trimming took off 10 bases at V and 11 bases at J, with 19 bases between the two ends. The CDR3 covers 12 residues. The CDR3: CATRDSTLRAFF. The CDR3 DNA follows: TGTGCCACAAGGGACTCGACTTTGCGGGCTTTCTTT.

The chain carries TRBV29-1 and TRBJ2-3; 12 bases are shared with TRBD2. The V segment lost 7 bases and the J segment 4 bases; nucleotides outside the gene matches: 6. Per the germline V gene, CDR1 is SQVTM and CDR2 is ANQGSEA. The CDR3 is 14 residues long. CDR3 bases: TGCAGCGCCCCACTAGCGGGGGGTTCAGATACGCAGTATTTT. Its translation is CSAPLAGGSDTQYF.

V is TRBV7-2 and J is TRBJ2-1; D unclear. The germline V gene has CDR1 SGHTA and CDR2 FQGNSA. The CDR3 loop spans 16 amino acids. Between the trimmed V and J ends, which lost 4 bases and 0 bases, there was a span of 13 bases. CDR3 in DNA: TGTGCCAGCAGCTCCATTCGTTTGAGCTCCTACAATGAGCAGTTCTTC. It specifies CASSSIRLSSYNEQFF. Combining the CDR3 with reference TRBV7-2 and TRBJ2-1 gives the whole variable domain GAGVSQSPSNKVTEKGKDVELRCDPISGHTALYWYRQSLGQGLEFLIYFQGNSAPDKSGLPSDRFSAERTGGSVSTLTIQRTQQEDSAVYLCASSSIRLSSYNEQFFGPGTRLTVL.

A single count supports this clone. The chain combines TRBV3-1 (or the pseudogene TRBV3-2) with TRBJ1-1, with D possibly being TRBD1 (6 bases). CDR3 length equals 15 residues. Between the trimmed V and J ends, which lost 4 bases and 0 bases, there was a span of 12 bases. Looked up from germline, CDR1 is LGHDT and CDR2 is YNNKEL (reference sequence). In nucleotides, the CDR3 is TGTGCCAGCAGCCGTAGACAGGCCGTGAACACTGAAGCTTTCTTT. It encodes CASSRRQAVNTEAFF.

The chain recombines TRBV2 with TRBJ2-1, with a weak D call TRBD2 (7 bases). This CDR3 has 15 residues. Germline V CDR1 and CDR2: SNHLY, FYNNEI. Trimming took 7 bases from V and 0 from J, leaving 13 bases between them. CDR3 sequence: CASNKGGGSYNEQFF. The CDR3 nucleotides are TGTGCCAGCAACAAGGGGGGGGGCTCCTACAATGAGCAGTTCTTC. Drawing the rest from reference TRBV2 and TRBJ2-1, the complete variable domain is EPEVTQTPSHQVTQMGQEVILRCVPISNHLYFYWYRQILGQKVEFLVSFYNNEISEKSEIFDDQFSVERPDGSNFTLKIRSTKLEDSAMYFCASNKGGGSYNEQFFGPGTRLTVL.

This chain connects TRBV4-2 to TRBJ1-5; the match to TRBD1 covers 8 bases. Germline values: CDR1 LGHNA, CDR2 YNFKEQ. Trimming cost V 0 bases and J 4 bases; bases outside gene matches: 2. CDR3 length equals 15 residues. Here the CDR3 reads CASSQDRGRNQPQHF. DNA for the CDR3: TGTGCCAGCAGCCAAGACAGGGGGCGGAATCAGCCCCAGCATTTT.

The gene calls are TRBV7-9 and TRBJ2-1; unclear D gene. The CDR3 is 16 amino acids. Per the germline V gene, CDR1 is SEHNR and CDR2 is FQNEAQ (reference sequence). V shed 1 base and J shed 0 bases, with 10 bases lying between them. The CDR3 DNA reads TGTGCCAGCAGCTTAGTGGTCGGTTACTCCTACAATGAGCAGTTCTTC. Protein: CASSLVVGYSYNEQFF. The full variable domain, completed using reference TRBV7-9 and TRBJ2-1, is DTGVSQNPRHKITKRGQNVTFRCDPISEHNRLYWYRQTLGQGPEFLTYFQNEAQLEKSRLLSDRFSAERPKGSFSTLEIQRTEQGDSAMYLCASSLVVGYSYNEQFFGPGTRLTVL.